These 8 T cell receptor beta chains originate from one sample sequenced in a study of radiation and T cells in renal cell carcinoma (dated by TCRdb to 2020 to 2022). Receptor amplification or capture employed the immunoSEQ multiplex PCR assay. TCRdb took this table from immuneACCESS and kept in-frame rearrangements with V and J called. Such tables lack part of the clones; where checked against another copy, unresolved V genes explain under half of the gap, and the rest is unexplained. For this sample there are around 21,000 clones; 47% appear just once. The ten largest make up 16% of the sample. Sample time point, as interpreted from the label and publication: tumor resected at nephrectomy. This specimen's treatment or condition label, per the study, means: 15 Gy SBRT to primary tumor, nephrectomy 4 weeks later. Sequences were derived from tumor tissue, sampled from a patient whose treatment included radiotherapy and nephrectomy. The receptors come from a woman in her fifties or sixties with renal cell carcinoma.

This chain links TRBV6-5 with TRBJ1-2, with unresolved D. Germline CDR1 is MNHEY and CDR2 is SVGAGI. V was cut by 4 bases and J by 4 bases, with 13 bases left in between. The CDR3 has 14 residues. In nucleotides, the CDR3 is TGTGCCAGCAGTTCCTCCGATTTGTCCTATGGCTACACCTTC. This encodes CASSSSDLSYGYTF.

The chain has TRBV4-3 and TRBJ2-5; 9 nucleotides match TRBD1. The CDR3 totals 15 residues. Germline loops: CDR1 LGHNA, CDR2 YSLEER. The J segment lost 4 bases and the V segment lost 4 bases, leaving 7 bases of the junction unmatched. CDR3 in DNA: TGCGCCAGCAGCCGCCAGACAGGGGGGGCAGAGACCCAGTACTTC. Its protein is CASSRQTGGAETQYF.

The chain uses TRBV5-1 and TRBJ1-1; D is possibly TRBD1 (6 bases). The CDR3 runs 19 residues. Looked up from germline, CDR1 is SGHRS and CDR2 is YFSETQ. V was shortened by 3 bases and J by 0 bases, with 24 bases between the two germline ends. CDR3 residues: CASSWNFAGASSMNTEAFF. The CDR3 DNA follows: TGCGCCAGCAGCTGGAATTTCGCGGGGGCCTCCTCTATGAACACTGAAGCTTTCTTT.

The count of this clone is one. The chain is built from TRBV29-1 and TRBJ1-2; no clear D. This CDR3 has 10 residues. V was clipped by 0 bases and J by 7 bases, with 3 bases between them. Per germline, CDR1 SQVTM and CDR2 ANQGSEA. CDR3 in DNA: TGCAGCGTTGAAGAGGTTGGCTACACCTTC. Protein product: CSVEEVGYTF.

The chain has TRBV7-2 and TRBJ1-4; D is uncertain. Per germline, CDR1 SGHTA and CDR2 FQGNSA. V was clipped by 5 bases and J by 2 bases, with 12 bases between them. This CDR3 contains 15 residues. The CDR3 region is CASSDMGRTNEKLFF. In DNA form, the CDR3 reads TGTGCCAGCAGCGATATGGGGAGGACTAATGAAAAACTGTTTTTT.

The chain carries TRBV5-1 and TRBJ2-1; 9 bases fit TRBD1. Germline CDR1 reads SGHRS; CDR2 reads YFSETQ. CDR3 length equals 14 residues. Trimming cost V 4 bases and J 9 bases; bases outside gene matches: 8. The CDR3 DNA reads TGCGCCAGCAGCCGGGACAGGGTAAAAGGTGAGCAGTTCTTC. Translated: CASSRDRVKGEQFF.

The chain uses TRBV30 and TRBJ1-2, with D maybe TRBD1 (5 bases). Germline-derived CDR1 and CDR2 are GTSNPN and SVGIG (reference sequence). The CDR3 extends over 13 amino acids. The V and J ends lost 0 bases and 8 bases respectively, with 13 bases between them. CDR3 in amino acids: CAWSVFIGVGYTF. For the CDR3, the DNA is TGTGCCTGGAGTGTATTCATAGGGGTAGGCTACACCTTC.

This clone was picked up a small number of times. This chain uses TRBV10-2 with TRBJ1-2; D unresolved. Germline V lookup: CDR1 WSHSY, CDR2 SAAADI. The V end was cut by 6 bases, the J end by 2 bases, with 19 bases between. The CDR3 is 16 amino acids. This chain's CDR3 is CASRTSWKTSNYGYTF. The CDR3 bases are TGCGCCAGCAGGACGTCATGGAAGACCTCAAACTATGGCTACACCTTC.